This T cell receptor (beta chain) was observed in a study of graft-versus-host responses after intestinal transplantation (dated by TCRdb to the early 2020s). Context from the whole study: Multivisceral, liver-intestinal, or isolated intestinal transplants were received by the recipients. All recipients received anti-thymocyte globulin induction followed by maintenance tacrolimus and steroids for three to four years. After intestinal transplantation, graft-versus-host and host-versus-graft alloreactive T cell clones were followed in the graft, circulation and bone marrow using bulk TCR-beta CDR3 sequencing. To identify alloreactive clones, pre-transplant mixed lymphocyte reaction products were sequenced and compared with unstimulated pre-transplant donor and recipient T cells. The cohort enrolled about two dozen intestinal transplant recipients, one of whom was a retransplant, and a few patients without pretransplant specimens were excluded. Donor T cell macrochimerism was defined as a peak of at least 4% donor T cells among recipient peripheral blood mononuclear cells. Rather than being sequenced by the commercial service, samples from a few later patients were sequenced in-house on an Illumina MiSeq and processed with MiXCR.

Blood samples were collected up to 4 times in the first month after transplant and then at least monthly when available. The junction shows trimming of 6 bases on V and 0 bases on J, plus 4 bases between the germline ends. For CDR1 and CDR2, the germline V gene (reference sequence) lists SGHKS and YYEKEE. Counted from cysteine to phenylalanine, this CDR3 has 11 amino acids. CDR3 DNA is the only sequence kept; it has 33 bases, read in frame from the first base. Study-level results and caveats: Conclusions were limited by the relatively low number and heterogeneity of intestinal transplant patients. In patients with donor T cell macrochimerism, the allografts had high GvH to HvG T cell clonal ratios. Peak levels of circulating GvH clones were associated with declines in HvG clones early after transplant. GvH clones were found in recipient bone marrow, and some of the GvH clones appeared earlier in ileal mucosa or blood, which is consistent with an intestinal mucosal origin.

Library preparation used the immunoSEQ multiplex PCR assay. High-throughput TCR-beta CDR3 sequencing of genomic DNA from most patients was performed by Adaptive Biotechnologies. Under the source paper's analysis protocol: TCR sequencing data were retrieved from Adaptive's ImmunoSEQ software for 15 to 20 patients, whereas a few other patients were processed with MiXCR and VDJtools. Because the origin of CDR3 nucleotide sequences shared between donor and recipient could not be assigned, those sequences were removed. To be classed as alloreactive, a clone needed at least 2-fold expansion over unstimulated cells and a minimum CFSE-low frequency of 0.002% (template counts) or 0.001% (read counts). Clones detected in sequenced pre-transplant spleen, lymph node, or MLR CFSE-low populations of the donor or recipient were defined as mappable. Cumulative frequency of alloreactive clones was calculated as a percentage of all sequences weighted by copy number. TCRdb holds this immuneACCESS table with in-frame rearrangements only. Some clones are missing; in checked studies, unresolved V genes explain under half, and the rest has no known cause. From that table come the V and J calls and clone size; the DNA was used to work out D and trimming. This sample has around 30,000 clones in its table, and about 92% of those were observed once. The top ten hold around 0.72% of the sample.

Comments on this clone: Its antigen remains undetermined. Base quality data are lacking; no much larger clone is found one base away.

This receptor was identified in a human patient who received an intestinal transplant, so some T cells may come from the graft donor. The chain was built from TRBV5-5 and TRBJ2-7; a confident D gene designation cannot be given. Source: PBMCs, taken 66 days after intestinal transplant. The nucleotide sequence is TGTGCCAGCACCAGCTCCTACGAGCAGTACTTC. Translated, this gives CASTSSYEQYF.